The 11 T cell receptor beta chains below were found in one sample sequenced in a study of T-cell reconstitution after alpha-beta-depleted transplantation in children. Library preparation (for TCRbeta) was performed with unique molecular identifiers. TCRdb ran MiXCR on the PCR reads and lists one entry per CDR3 protein. The table records 500,000 to 650,000 distinct CDR3 sequences, roughly an eighth of them present only once. This specimen was PBMCs, mostly from graft donor cells, taken 180 days after TCRalphabeta/CD19-depleted stem cell transplant. Receptors were obtained from a female patient aged 2 to 10 who had a stem cell transplant for aplastic anemia, so the T cells may come from the graft donor.

The V gene is TRBV30, the J gene TRBJ2-5; 7 bases match TRBD1. Germline V CDR1 and CDR2: GTSNPN, SVGIG (reference sequence). The length of the CDR3 is 15 residues. V lost 3 bases and J lost 5; bases outside the gene matches: 12. Written as DNA, the CDR3 is TGTGCCTGGAGAGACAACAGGGGCCGCGGGGAGACCCAGTACTTC. As protein: CAWRDNRGRGETQYF. Together with reference TRBV30 and TRBJ2-5, the CDR3 gives the full variable domain: SQTIHQWPATLVQPVGSPLSLECTVEGTSNPNLYWYRQAAGRGLQLLFYSVGIGQISSEVPQNLSASRPQDRQFILSSKKLLLSDSGFYLCAWRDNRGRGETQYFGPGTRLLVL.

This clonotype was counted only a few times. The V gene is TRBV28, the J gene TRBJ2-5, with 13 bases that match TRBD2. CDR1 is MDHEN, CDR2 SYDVKM, per germline. V lost 3 bases, J lost 1 base, and 23 bases stayed unmatched. This CDR3 has 23 amino acids. The CDR3 DNA reads as TGTGCCAGCAGTTTCCTAGTCGAAAGGACTAGCGGGAGAGAGGAGGATTTCCAAGAGACCCAGTACTTC. Protein product: CASSFLVERTSGREEDFQETQYF. Supplemented by reference TRBV28 and TRBJ2-5, the full variable domain reads DVKVTQSSRYLVKRTGEKVFLECVQDMDHENMFWYRQDPGLGLRLIYFSYDVKMKEKGDIPEGYSVSREKKERFSLILESASTNQTSMYLCASSFLVERTSGREEDFQETQYFGPGTRLLVL.

In this sample, this clonotype turned up many times. The chain employs TRBV27 and TRBJ1-1; 8 nucleotides match TRBD1. V lost 5 bases and J lost 1; bases outside the gene matches: 12. Per the germline V gene, CDR1 is MNHEY and CDR2 is SMNVEV (reference sequence). CDR3 length: 17 residues. The DNA of the CDR3 is TGTGCCAGCAGTAGGACAGGGAATGGCCTCGGGAACACTGAAGCTTTCTTT. Protein: CASSRTGNGLGNTEAFF.

The rearrangement joins TRBV13 to TRBJ2-1; TRBD1 might be the D (6 bases). With 3 bases removed from V and 10 bases from J, the gap between germline ends came to 13 bases. This CDR3 contains 13 residues. The germline V gene encodes CDR1 PRHDT and CDR2 FYEKMQ (reference sequence). This chain's CDR3 is CASSFTGRKEQFF. The CDR3 nucleotides are TGTGCCAGCAGCTTCACAGGGCGAAAGGAGCAGTTCTTC.

The chain combines TRBV12-3 or TRBV12-4 with TRBJ1-2; the D gene is possibly TRBD1 (6 bases). Trimming took 2 bases from V and 5 from J, leaving 24 bases between them. The CDR3 length is 18 residues. CDR3 region: CASSLKLSGGLGKYGYTF. The CDR3, as DNA: TGTGCCAGCAGTTTAAAGCTGAGTGGGGGCTTGGGGAAGTATGGCTACACCTTC.

This clonotype was detected a few times. V is TRBV20-1 and J is TRBJ2-3; tentatively, D is TRBD1 or TRBD2 (5 bases each). In germline, CDR1 is DFQATT, CDR2 SNEGSKA (reference sequence). The CDR3 runs to 13 residues. Trimming cost V 3 bases and J 4 bases, with 11 bases left between them. This CDR3 reads CSARGVGSDTQYF. CDR3 sequence (DNA): TGCAGTGCTAGGGGGGTCGGGTCAGATACGCAGTATTTT.

The chain combines TRBV12-3 or TRBV12-4 with TRBJ2-7; 8 nucleotides match TRBD1. The ends lost 6 bases at V and 5 bases at J; junction bases unmatched: 9. The CDR3 length is 14 residues. CDR3 nucleotides: TGTGCCAGCAGCCGACGGGGACAGGCCGACGAGCAGTACTTC. Protein: CASSRRGQADEQYF.

The chain links TRBV29-1 to TRBJ2-1, with a tentative D call TRBD2 (5 bases). CDR3 length: 13 amino acids. From germline, CDR1 is SQVTM and CDR2 ANQGSEA. V dropped 8 bases and J dropped 5 bases, with 16 bases sitting between them. CDR3 residues: CSSCRGFDNEQFF. The CDR3 nucleotides are TGCAGCTCCTGTCGGGGTTTCGACAATGAGCAGTTCTTC.

The rearrangement joins TRBV28 to TRBJ1-1; 7 nucleotides line up with TRBD1. This CDR3 contains 13 residues. V lost 6 bases, J lost 6 bases, and 7 bases stayed unmatched. CDR1 is MDHEN, CDR2 SYDVKM, per germline. CDR3 amino acids: CASSSLQGPEAFF. The CDR3 nucleotides are TGTGCCAGCAGCTCTCTACAGGGGCCTGAAGCTTTCTTT.

The chain is built from TRBV7-7 and TRBJ2-1; 8 bases line up with TRBD2. From germline, CDR1 is SSHAT and CDR2 FNYEAQ (reference sequence). The J segment lost 0 bases and the V segment lost 7 bases, leaving 8 bases of the junction unmatched. CDR3 length equals 16 residues. The CDR3 here is CASTLAGTSSYNEQFF. DNA of the CDR3: TGTGCCAGCACCCTGGCCGGGACTAGCTCCTACAATGAGCAGTTCTTC.

The chain employs TRBV7-2 and TRBJ2-3; D ambiguous. The germline V gene has CDR1 SGHTA and CDR2 FQGNSA. V lost 1 base and J 2 bases, leaving 7 bases between the germline ends. This CDR3 region has 14 residues. The CDR3 nucleotides are TGTGCCAGCAGCTTAGTCTCATACACAGATACGCAGTATTTT. Amino acids: CASSLVSYTDTQYF.